These T cell receptor beta chains were read from a single sample in a study of T-cell memory formation after mild COVID-19. TCRdb analysed the 5' RACE reads with MiXCR anew, one entry per CDR3 protein. The sample holds 90,000 to 120,000 distinct CDR3 sequences; around 10% are singletons and the top ten take about 40%. The sequenced sample consisted of PBMCs or a T cell subset sorted from them (not recorded which). Source of these receptors: a man aged 18 to 30 who had mild COVID-19 (a few samples of this study predate the infection). Cell type and time point are not known. Both conserved end residues are part of each CDR3. A D gene is named only where the DNA matches it firmly. Some rows have no size entry. The others give once, few or many, or a class for an expanded clone.

v_call	clone_size	j_call	cdr3_length	d_call	cdr3_nt	cdr3_aa
TRBV7-9	few	TRBJ1-2	15	-	TGTGCCAGCAGCTCCTGGGCCCTGTACGGCTATGGCTACACCTTC	CASSSWALYGYGYTF
TRBV5-1	-	TRBJ1-2	16	TRBD1	TGCGCCAGCAGCCTAACCGGGACAGGGGGCAAATATGGCTACACCTTC	CASSLTGTGGKYGYTF
TRBV24-1	-	TRBJ2-3	17	-	TGTGCCACCAGTGATTTTTCCGACAAGGGATCGCCCGATACGCAGTATTTT	CATSDFSDKGSPDTQYF
TRBV3-1	many	TRBJ2-3	15	-	TGTGCCAGCAGCCAAGGGGCAGGGGAAGCGGATACGCAGTATTTT	CASSQGAGEADTQYF
TRBV28	-	TRBJ1-1	16	-	TGTGCCAGCAGTTTTGCTGGTACAGGGAGATACACTGAAGCTTTCTTT	CASSFAGTGRYTEAFF
TRBV12-3/TRBV12-4	few	TRBJ2-5	14	-	TGTGCCAGCAGTCCGGAGACAGGGCGGGAAACCCAGTACTTC	CASSPETGRETQYF
TRBV12-3/TRBV12-4	-	TRBJ1-1	15	-	TGTGCCAGCAGTTTAGCGAATAGAGCGAACACTGAAGCTTTCTTT	CASSLANRANTEAFF
TRBV4-1	-	TRBJ2-7	15	-	TGCGCCAGCAGCCAAGCTGTCTTATCCACCTACGAGCAGTACTTC	CASSQAVLSTYEQYF
TRBV7-9	few	TRBJ1-1	12	-	TGTGCCAGCAGCGTTTCAGGAAATGAAGCTTTCTTT	CASSVSGNEAFF
TRBV12-3/TRBV12-4	few	TRBJ1-1	15	-	TGTGCCAGCAGCCCGTCCCCGGGGGCGAACACTGAAGCTTTCTTT	CASSPSPGANTEAFF
TRBV5-1	-	TRBJ1-2	13	-	TGCGCCAGCAGCACCCCCTCCGGGGAGGGCTACACCTTC	CASSTPSGEGYTF
TRBV11-2	-	TRBJ2-5	13	-	TGTGCCAGCAGCTTTGGACCCGGAGAGACCCAGTACTTC	CASSFGPGETQYF
TRBV20-1	few	TRBJ1-5	13	-	TGCAGTGCTTCGATGGGGGCTGGTCAGCCCCAGCATTTT	CSASMGAGQPQHF
TRBV29-1	few	TRBJ2-1	14	-	TGCAGCGTTGAGTCTGGATCAGGGGCGATTGAGCAGTTCTTC	CSVESGSGAIEQFF
TRBV6-6	many	TRBJ1-2	17	-	TGTGCCAGCAGTTCCCACCGGGACCTCAGAAGGGACTATGGCTACACCTTC	CASSSHRDLRRDYGYTF
TRBV5-1	few	TRBJ2-3	14	-	TGCGCCAGCAGCTTATGGGGGGGCACAGATACGCAGTATTTT	CASSLWGGTDTQYF
TRBV29-1	-	TRBJ2-2	15	-	TGCAGCGTCCCCGGGACCCTTTCAAACACCGGGGAGCTGTTTTTT	CSVPGTLSNTGELFF
TRBV20-1	many	TRBJ2-3	14	-	TGCAGTGCGGACCCAGGGGACATCGGATATACGCAGTATTTT	CSADPGDIGYTQYF
TRBV7-2	-	TRBJ2-1	15	-	TGTGCCAGCAGCTTGTGGGGCTCGCGAGGCGATGAGCAGTTCTTC	CASSLWGSRGDEQFF
TRBV19	few	TRBJ1-2	14	-	TGTGCCAGTAGTGGGGGGGGTCCCCACTATGGCTACACCTTC	CASSGGGPHYGYTF
TRBV10-2	-	TRBJ2-2	18	TRBD1	TGCGCCAGCAGCCACGGGACAGAAAGTTGGGGGAACACCGGGGAGCTGTTTTTT	CASSHGTESWGNTGELFF
TRBV29-1	-	TRBJ1-1	14	-	TGCAGCGTTGAACCCCACAGGGTAGACACTGAAGCTTTCTTT	CSVEPHRVDTEAFF
TRBV7-2	-	TRBJ2-1	17	TRBD2	TGTGCCAGCAGCGATCTAGCGGGGGTTAGCTCCTACAATGAGCAGTTCTTC	CASSDLAGVSSYNEQFF
TRBV12-3/TRBV12-4	-	TRBJ1-2	15	-	TGTGCCAGCACCCCCGGCAGGGGTTCACTGAAAGGCTACACCTTC	CASTPGRGSLKGYTF
TRBV19	-	TRBJ2-1	13	-	TGTGCCAGTAGGCGGACAGCCTACAATGAGCAGTTCTTC	CASRRTAYNEQFF
TRBV18	few	TRBJ2-1	15	-	TGTGCCAGCTCACCGGAGCCACACTCCTACAATGAGCAGTTCTTC	CASSPEPHSYNEQFF
TRBV4-3	few	TRBJ1-6	17	TRBD1	TGCGCCAGCAGCCAAGGACAGGGTTTTGGTGATAATTCACCCCTCCACTTT	CASSQGQGFGDNSPLHF
TRBV9	many	TRBJ2-5	15	TRBD1	TGTGCCAGCAGCGACGGACAGGGGTTGACAGAGACCCAGTACTTC	CASSDGQGLTETQYF
TRBV6-6	many	TRBJ1-5	15	TRBD1	TGTGCCAGCAGTAAGGGACAGGGGGCTTATCTGCCCCAGCATTTT	CASSKGQGAYLPQHF
TRBV20-1	-	TRBJ2-1	15	TRBD2	TGCAGTGCTAGTCTGGCTAGCGGGGGGGCCGCTGAGCAGTTCTTC	CSASLASGGAAEQFF
TRBV7-2	-	TRBJ2-7	15	TRBD2	TGTGCCAGCAGCTTATACGGGGGGGACTCCTACGAGCAGTACTTC	CASSLYGGDSYEQYF
TRBV9	few	TRBJ2-3	18	TRBD1	TGTGCCAGCAGCGTAGGATCGGTCAGAGGGGGCACCGTAGATACGCAGTATTTT	CASSVGSVRGGTVDTQYF
TRBV3-1	-	TRBJ2-5	16	TRBD2	TGTGCCAGCAGCCGCCCCGGTACTAGCGGGGTAGAGACCCAGTACTTC	CASSRPGTSGVETQYF
TRBV6-2/TRBV6-3	few	TRBJ1-1	13	-	TGTGCCAGCAGTTACTTTGGGGAAGATGGAGCTTTCTTT	CASSYFGEDGAFF
TRBV7-9	few	TRBJ2-5	15	TRBD1	TGTGCCAGCAGCCCCCGGGACAGGGGAATTGAGACCCAGTACTTC	CASSPRDRGIETQYF
TRBV7-9	few	TRBJ2-2	14	-	TGTGCCAGCAGCCCCCGGTTCGGAGGCGGGGAGCTGTTTTTT	CASSPRFGGGELFF
TRBV7-2	-	TRBJ2-5	14	-	TGTGCCAGCAGCCCCATTGCGGGGCTAGAGACCCAGTACTTC	CASSPIAGLETQYF
TRBV7-2	many	TRBJ2-1	12	-	TGTGCCAGCAGCTTACTTTACAATGAGCAGTTCTTC	CASSLLYNEQFF